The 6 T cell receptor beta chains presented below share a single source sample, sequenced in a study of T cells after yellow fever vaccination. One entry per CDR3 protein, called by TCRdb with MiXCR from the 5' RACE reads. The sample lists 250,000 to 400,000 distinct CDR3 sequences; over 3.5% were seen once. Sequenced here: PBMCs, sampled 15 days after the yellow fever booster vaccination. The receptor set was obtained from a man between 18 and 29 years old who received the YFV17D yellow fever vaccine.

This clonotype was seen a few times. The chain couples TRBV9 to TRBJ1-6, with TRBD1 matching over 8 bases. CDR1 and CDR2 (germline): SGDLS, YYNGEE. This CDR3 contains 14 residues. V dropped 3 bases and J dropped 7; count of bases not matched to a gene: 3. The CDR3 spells CASSAGQENSPLHF. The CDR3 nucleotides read TGTGCCAGCAGCGCGGGACAGGAGAATTCACCCCTCCACTTT.

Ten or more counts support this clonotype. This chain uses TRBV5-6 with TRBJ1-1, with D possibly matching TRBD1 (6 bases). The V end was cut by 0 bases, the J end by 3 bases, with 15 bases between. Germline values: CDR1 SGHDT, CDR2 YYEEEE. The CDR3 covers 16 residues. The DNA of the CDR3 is TGTGCCAGCAGCTTGGCTAGGAGGACAGTTTACACTGAAGCTTTCTTT. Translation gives CASSLARRTVYTEAFF.

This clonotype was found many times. The CDR3 loop is CASSYVTTGELFF. In nucleotides, the CDR3 is TGTGCCAGCAGTTACGTGACGACCGGGGAGCTGTTTTTT. The chain carries TRBV6-6 and TRBJ2-2, with D unclear. The CDR3 totals 13 residues. Trimming took 2 bases from V and 5 from J, leaving 6 bases between them. Germline CDR1 MNHNY, CDR2 SVGAGI (reference sequence).

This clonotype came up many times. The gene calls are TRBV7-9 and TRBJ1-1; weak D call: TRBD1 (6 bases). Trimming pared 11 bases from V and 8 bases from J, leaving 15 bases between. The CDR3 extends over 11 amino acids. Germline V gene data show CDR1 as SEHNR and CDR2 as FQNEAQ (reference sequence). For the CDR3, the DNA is TGTGCCGCGGGCAGGGGTCGAGAAGCTTTCTTT. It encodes CAAGRGREAFF.

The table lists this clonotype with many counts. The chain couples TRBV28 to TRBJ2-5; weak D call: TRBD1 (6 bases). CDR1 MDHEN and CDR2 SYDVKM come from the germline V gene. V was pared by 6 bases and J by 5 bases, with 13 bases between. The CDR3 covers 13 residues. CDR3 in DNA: TGTGCCAGCAGGCTCGGGACACCCGAGACCCAGTACTTC. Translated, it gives CASRLGTPETQYF.

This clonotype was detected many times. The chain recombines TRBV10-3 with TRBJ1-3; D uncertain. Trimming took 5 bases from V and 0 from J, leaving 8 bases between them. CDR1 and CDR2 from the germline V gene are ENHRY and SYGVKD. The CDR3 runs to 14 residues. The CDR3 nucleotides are TGTGCCATCAGTACGTCGTCCTCTGGAAACACCATATATTTT. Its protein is CAISTSSSGNTIYF.